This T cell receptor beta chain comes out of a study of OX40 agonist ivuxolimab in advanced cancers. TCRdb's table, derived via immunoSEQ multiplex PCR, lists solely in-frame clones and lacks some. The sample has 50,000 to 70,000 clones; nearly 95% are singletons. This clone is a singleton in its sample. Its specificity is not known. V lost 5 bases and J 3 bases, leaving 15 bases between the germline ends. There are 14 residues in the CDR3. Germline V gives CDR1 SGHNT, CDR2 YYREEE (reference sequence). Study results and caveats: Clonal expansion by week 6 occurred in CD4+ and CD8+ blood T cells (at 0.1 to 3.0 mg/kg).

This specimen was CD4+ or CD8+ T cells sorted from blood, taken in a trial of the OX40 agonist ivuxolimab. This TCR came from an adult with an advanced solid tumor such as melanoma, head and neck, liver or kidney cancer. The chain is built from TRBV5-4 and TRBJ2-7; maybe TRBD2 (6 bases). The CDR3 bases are TGTGCCAGCAGTTCGGCCTGGGAGGACTACGAGCAGTACTTC. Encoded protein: CASSSAWEDYEQYF.